This T cell receptor beta chain was sequenced during a study of blood T cell repertoires in COVID-19. At the level of the study: Spain, Italy and the United States supplied samples that represented acute and convalescent COVID-19. PBMCs, B-cell-depleted T cells, or T cells provided the cDNA or gDNA that made up the material.

In the authors' methods: Researchers report that nucleated cell counts were estimated from reference gene primer amplification. The table came from immunoSEQ multiplex PCR; TCRdb's copy has only in-frame clones and leaves some out. V, J and clone size are taken as reported in that table, and D and trimming were inferred from the DNA itself. The table records about 62,000 clones, more than 70% of them present only once. Germline CDR1 is SGHTS and CDR2 is YDEGEE. CDR3 length equals 15 residues. With 1 base removed from V and 7 bases from J, the gap between germline ends came to 14 bases. The sample holds a few counts of this clone.

The clonotype was recovered from a human donor in a cohort sampled during active COVID-19. This chain joins TRBV5-8 and TRBJ1-4, with a possible D match to TRBD1 (5 bases). Sequenced material: peripheral blood. CDR3 region: CASSLRAGRVEKLFF. CDR3 coding DNA: TGTGCCAGCAGCTTGAGGGCGGGGCGAGTTGAAAAACTGTTTTTT.